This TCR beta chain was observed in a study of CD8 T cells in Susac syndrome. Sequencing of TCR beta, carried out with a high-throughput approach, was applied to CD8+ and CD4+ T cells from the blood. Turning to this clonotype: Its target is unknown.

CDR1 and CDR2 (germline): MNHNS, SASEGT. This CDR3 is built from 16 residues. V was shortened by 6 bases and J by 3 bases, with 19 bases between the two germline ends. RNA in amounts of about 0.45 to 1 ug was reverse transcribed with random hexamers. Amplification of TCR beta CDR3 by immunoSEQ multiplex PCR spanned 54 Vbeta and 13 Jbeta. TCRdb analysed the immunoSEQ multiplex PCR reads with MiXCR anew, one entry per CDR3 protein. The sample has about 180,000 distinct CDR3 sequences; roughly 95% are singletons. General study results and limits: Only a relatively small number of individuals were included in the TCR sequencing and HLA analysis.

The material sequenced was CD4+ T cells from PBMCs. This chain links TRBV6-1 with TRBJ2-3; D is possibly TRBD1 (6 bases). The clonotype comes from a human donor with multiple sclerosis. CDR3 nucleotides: TGTGCCAGCAGCTCGCTGAGGGGGATAGGAACAGATACGCAGTATTTT. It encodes CASSSLRGIGTDTQYF.